This T cell receptor beta chain was sequenced for a study of T cell repertoires in cytomegalovirus infection. Overall study: Selection of CMV epitopes for the study included recently identified HLA-C-restricted and well-studied HLA-B-restricted ones. Shared public TCR beta signatures pointed to both CMV infection and a matching HLA type.

TCRdb reprocessed the reads via MiXCR and lists one record per CDR3 protein. This sample has more than 300,000 distinct CDR3 sequences, with 34% found just once. This clonotype was recorded a few times. The antigen remains undetermined. In germline, CDR1 is MNHEY, CDR2 SVGAGI. This CDR3 is built from 14 residues. V lost 5 bases to trimming and J lost 8 bases, with 19 bases between them. The study, taken as a whole, reports: Across the ex vivo response, the dominant clonotypes were HLA-C-restricted CMV-specific TCR beta clonotypes.

The V call is TRBV6-5, the J call TRBJ2-7; D is unclear. Sequencing used cultured PBMCs, obtained from culture after CMV antigen stimulation. This clonotype was obtained from a human donor in good health (CMV status not recorded). Some clones in this sample may be carry-over from other donors' samples. The DNA of the CDR3 is TGTGCCAGCAGTAAAACTGGGTCCAGAGTGAAGCAGTACTTC. Protein product: CASSKTGSRVKQYF.